This entry lists 23 T cell receptor beta chains sequenced from one sample in a study of T-cell memory formation after mild COVID-19. MiXCR was run by TCRdb on the 5' RACE reads, yielding one entry per CDR3 protein. This repertoire shows 410,000 or so distinct CDR3 sequences, 20% to 30% found once; its top ten account for about 12%. The sample comprised PBMCs or a T cell subset sorted from them (not recorded which). Source of these receptors: an adult woman who had mild COVID-19 (a few samples of this study predate the infection). Cell type and time point are not known.

CDR3 sequence reads: CASSLKVAGVRFLNEQFF. The CDR3 nucleotides are TGCGCCAGCAGCTTGAAGGTAGCGGGGGTTCGGTTTCTCAATGAGCAGTTCTTC. The chain uses TRBV5-1 and TRBJ2-1; 9 nucleotides align to TRBD2. This CDR3 has 18 residues. The trim removed 1 base at V and 6 bases at J, leaving 14 bases unmatched. Looked up from germline, CDR1 is SGHRS and CDR2 is YFSETQ.

This clonotype was counted only a few times. J is TRBJ2-7 and V is TRBV3-1; D is ambiguous. The CDR3 runs 13 residues. Trimming took 1 base from V and 3 from J, leaving 7 bases between them. Looked up from germline, CDR1 is LGHDT and CDR2 is YNNKEL (reference sequence). The CDR3 loop is CASSQANGYEQYF. In DNA, the CDR3 is TGTGCCAGCAGCCAAGCGAATGGCTACGAGCAGTACTTC.

The chain links TRBV24-1 to TRBJ2-5, with 10 bases that match TRBD1. The CDR3 runs to 12 residues. CDR1 and CDR2 from the germline V gene are KGHDR and SFDVKD. The V gene end was trimmed by 11 bases and the J gene end by 3 bases; junction bases not matched to a gene: 2. CDR3 nucleotides: TGTGCCAGCGGGACAGGGGAAGAGACCCAGTACTTC. Protein: CASGTGEETQYF.

This rearrangement joins TRBV2 to TRBJ1-1; TRBD1 is a possible D gene (6 bases). Germline V gene lookup returns CDR1 SNHLY and CDR2 FYNNEI. The CDR3 extends over 13 amino acids. V gave up 8 bases and J gave up 1 base, with 11 bases separating them. The CDR3 here is CASGGQGNTEAFF. CDR3 DNA sequence: TGTGCCAGCGGGGGACAAGGGAACACTGAAGCTTTCTTT.

The CDR3 loop is CSAGPGLSPPFGTDTQYF. The CDR3 DNA sequence: TGCAGTGCGGGGCCGGGACTCTCTCCGCCTTTTGGCACAGATACGCAGTATTTT. The rearrangement uses TRBV20-1 and TRBJ2-3; weak D call: TRBD2 (6 bases). This CDR3 is 18 amino acids long. Trimming cost V 6 bases and J 1 base, with 26 bases left between them. Per germline, CDR1 DFQATT and CDR2 SNEGSKA (reference sequence).

The chain couples TRBV7-9 to TRBJ2-6, with 7 bases lining up with TRBD1. Germline loops: CDR1 SEHNR, CDR2 FQNEAQ (reference sequence). V was pared by 5 bases and J by 6 bases, with 7 bases of the junction left unmatched. The CDR3 has 15 amino acids. CDR3 protein: CASSPWDSSANVLTF. The CDR3 DNA follows: TGTGCCAGCAGCCCCTGGGACAGTTCGGCCAACGTCCTGACTTTC.

The chain uses TRBV29-1 and TRBJ2-3, with 7 bases aligning to TRBD1. The CDR3 sequence is 13 residues long. Trimming at V came to 5 bases and at J to 0 bases, leaving 2 bases not matched to a gene. Germline CDR1 is SQVTM and CDR2 is ANQGSEA. This CDR3 reads CSVRQGSTDTQYF. In DNA, the CDR3 is TGCAGCGTTCGACAGGGCAGCACAGATACGCAGTATTTT.

The genes are TRBV5-3 and TRBJ1-1; TRBD1 is a possible D gene (5 bases). TRBV5-3 has ORF status, its function being uncertain. Trimming shortened V by 1 base and J by 1 base, and 17 bases separated the two germline ends. CDR3 length: 17 amino acids. In DNA, the CDR3 is TGTGCCAGAAGCTTGAGAGATTTAGGGGAAGAGAACACTGAAGCTTTCTTT. Amino acids: CARSLRDLGEENTEAFF.

The chain has TRBV12-3 or TRBV12-4 and TRBJ2-3, with 11 positions matching TRBD2. The V gene end was trimmed by 6 bases and the J gene end by 2 bases; junction bases not matched to a gene: 7. CDR3 size: 16 residues. The CDR3 sequence: CASRPTSGGHTDTQYF. DNA of the CDR3: TGTGCCAGCAGGCCTACTAGCGGGGGTCACACAGATACGCAGTATTTT.

The V gene is TRBV5-1, the J gene TRBJ2-3, with D possibly matching TRBD2 (5 bases). V was pared by 1 base and J by 7 bases, with 13 bases between. CDR1 and CDR2 from the germline V gene are SGHRS and YFSETQ. The CDR3 is 14 amino acids. The CDR3 sequence: CASSLIQPGNTQYF. The CDR3, as DNA: TGCGCCAGCAGCTTGATCCAACCCGGGAATACGCAGTATTTT.

The genes are TRBV30 and TRBJ2-1; no clear D. Trimming pared 0 bases from V and 4 bases from J, leaving 16 bases between. Looked up from germline, CDR1 is GTSNPN and CDR2 is SVGIG (reference sequence). The CDR3 has 16 amino acids. The CDR3 DNA reads as TGTGCCTGGAGTGTACGCCCGATAATCATTTACAATGAGCAGTTCTTC. This gives the protein CAWSVRPIIIYNEQFF. Combining the CDR3 with reference TRBV30 and TRBJ2-1 gives the whole variable domain SQTIHQWPATLVQPVGSPLSLECTVEGTSNPNLYWYRQAAGRGLQLLFYSVGIGQISSEVPQNLSASRPQDRQFILSSKKLLLSDSGFYLCAWSVRPIIIYNEQFFGPGTRLTVL.

In its sample, this clonotype was seen a few times. The chain has TRBV6-6 and TRBJ1-6; D remains unclear. This CDR3 contains 15 residues. V lost 6 bases to trimming and J lost 7 bases, with 16 bases between them. Germline loops: CDR1 MNHNY, CDR2 SVGAGI (reference sequence). CDR3 bases: TGTGCCAGCAGCCCCGTATCGGGGAGAAATTCACCCCTCCACTTT. Amino acid sequence: CASSPVSGRNSPLHF.

This chain links TRBV24-1 with TRBJ2-5, with no clear D. This CDR3 comprises 12 residues. The V and J ends lost 1 base and 11 bases respectively, with 10 bases between them. CDR1 and CDR2 from the germline V gene are KGHDR and SFDVKD. CDR3 region: CATSDFGQVQYF. The CDR3 bases are TGTGCCACCAGTGATTTTGGGCAGGTTCAGTACTTC.

This clonotype was detected a few times. The chain joins TRBV12-3 or TRBV12-4 to TRBJ1-5, with unresolved D. Trimming left V 1 base short and J 8 bases short, with 9 bases between. The CDR3 loop spans 13 amino acids. CDR3 sequence reads: CASSLDREEPQHF. The CDR3 DNA reads TGTGCCAGCAGTTTAGATAGGGAGGAGCCCCAGCATTTT.

This clonotype appeared many times. The rearrangement links TRBV7-3 to TRBJ2-7; D possibly uses TRBD1 or TRBD2 (5 bases each). Germline-derived CDR1 and CDR2 are SGHTA and FQGTGA. V lost 2 bases and J lost 0, with 8 bases in between. The CDR3 covers 14 residues. As DNA, the CDR3 is TGTGCCAGCAGCTTATGGGGGTCCTCCTACGAGCAGTACTTC. It codes for CASSLWGSSYEQYF.

This clonotype has just one count. The chain employs TRBV12-3 or TRBV12-4 and TRBJ2-2, with 16 positions matching TRBD2. This CDR3 spans 17 amino acids. With V trimmed by 5 bases and J by 7 bases, 7 bases remained unmatched. The DNA for the CDR3 is TGTGCCAGCAGTCCGGGACTAGCGGGAGGGCCTAGCGGGGAGCTGTTTTTT. Its protein is CASSPGLAGGPSGELFF.

In its sample, this clonotype was seen many times. The genes are TRBV15 and TRBJ1-1, with a possible D match to TRBD1 (5 bases). Per the germline V gene, CDR1 is LNHNV and CDR2 is YYDKDF (reference sequence). The length of the CDR3 is 16 residues. V gave up 8 bases and J gave up 0 bases, with 19 bases separating them. CDR3 region: CATESSMTAVNTEAFF. CDR3 DNA: TGTGCCACCGAATCCTCTATGACAGCTGTGAACACTGAAGCTTTCTTT.

The rearrangement joins TRBV5-6 to TRBJ1-1; D unclear. Germline-derived CDR1 and CDR2 are SGHDT and YYEEEE. The CDR3 runs to 11 residues. The V end was cut by 6 bases, the J end by 4 bases, with 7 bases between. The CDR3 loop reads CASNAGTEAFF. The CDR3 nucleotides are TGTGCCAGCAACGCGGGCACTGAAGCTTTCTTT.

This clonotype was detected only a few times. The V call is TRBV5-6, the J call TRBJ1-2; possibly TRBD1 for D (6 bases). Trimming took 9 bases from V and 4 from J, leaving 16 bases between them. CDR1 and CDR2 (germline): SGHDT, YYEEEE. The CDR3 contains 13 residues. CDR3 protein: CATLSQQGYGYTF. CDR3 DNA sequence: TGTGCCACCCTATCCCAACAGGGCTATGGCTACACCTTC.

This clonotype was seen only once. The CDR3 DNA reads TGTGCCAGCTCACCAGGGACACTTGCTCGAAACGGGCCGGATTCACCCCTCCACTTT. Translating gives CASSPGTLARNGPDSPLHF. The chain recombines TRBV18 with TRBJ1-6, with D possibly TRBD1 on 6 matching bases. This CDR3 comprises 19 residues. Germline V lookup: CDR1 KGHSH, CDR2 LQKENI. The germline V and J ends were trimmed by 2 bases and 8 bases, with 25 bases remaining between them.

This clonotype was seen more than once but under ten times. V is TRBV25-1 and J is TRBJ2-5; a weak D match, TRBD1 (7 bases). The germline gives CDR1 MGHDK, CDR2 SYGVNS. The CDR3 sequence is 14 residues long. V lost 5 bases to trimming and J lost 5 bases, with 15 bases between them. CDR3 amino acids: CASSRQGGLETQYF. The CDR3 DNA is TGTGCCAGCAGTAGGCAGGGGGGATTGGAGACCCAGTACTTC.

This clonotype has more than one count but fewer than ten. V and J are TRBV12-3 or TRBV12-4 and TRBJ1-1, with a weak D call TRBD1 (5 bases). The CDR3 sequence is 15 residues long. The V end lost 2 bases, the J end lost 1 base, and 11 bases lay between the germline ends. The CDR3 reads CASSLFPGTNTEAFF. CDR3 in DNA: TGTGCCAGCAGTTTATTCCCAGGGACGAACACTGAAGCTTTCTTT.

The chain links TRBV29-1 to TRBJ2-2, with 11 bases lining up with TRBD2. Trimming at V came to 2 bases and at J to 6 bases, leaving 8 bases not matched to a gene. Germline CDR1 reads SQVTM; CDR2 reads ANQGSEA. CDR3 length: 16 amino acids. The CDR3 protein is CSVELQVAGGPGELFF. Written as DNA, the CDR3 is TGCAGCGTTGAACTCCAAGTAGCGGGGGGGCCCGGGGAGCTGTTTTTT.